This T cell receptor beta chain was identified during a study of cytomegalovirus exposure and HLA in healthy donors. A word on this clone: Its specificity is not known.

This CDR3 is built from 15 residues. Looked up from germline, CDR1 is SNHLY and CDR2 is FYNNEI. Trimming took 6 bases from V and 2 from J; bases not matched to a gene: 10. The study ran its PCR with 60 Vbeta and 13 Jbeta primers. Generated by immunoSEQ multiplex PCR, the TCRdb table keeps only in-frame clones and is missing some. In the table there are over 65,000 clones, roughly four fifths of which are singletons. Study-level points and caveats: As a later analysis showed, a missense DCLRE1C variant was linked to trimming of TCR beta V- and J-genes.

Sequencing input: PBMCs. The genes are TRBV2 and TRBJ2-7; 7 bases line up with TRBD1. The TCR originated in a human donor in good health. For the CDR3, the DNA is TGTGCCAGCAGGACCGCAGGGGGATACACCTACGAGCAGTACTTC. Residues: CASRTAGGYTYEQYF.